These 12 T cell receptor beta chains were all obtained from the same sample, sequenced in a study of shared T cell receptors in the human thymus. Sequenced by immunoSEQ multiplex PCR; TCRdb stores in-frame clones only, minus some. The sample lists roughly 560,000 clones; more than 75% were seen once. The same data also contributed to another study, on human thymus T cells.

The sample comprised thymocytes. These TCRs come from a boy under two years old with a congenital heart defect.

V gene TRBV20-1 combines with J gene TRBJ1-1, with TRBD1 identical over 7 bases. V lost 4 bases, J lost 7 bases, and 3 bases stayed unmatched. The CDR3 sequence is 11 residues long. Germline-derived CDR1 and CDR2 are DFQATT and SNEGSKA (reference sequence). The CDR3 coding sequence is TGCAGTGCTAAGGGACAGCTTGAAGCTTTCTTT. This sequence encodes CSAKGQLEAFF.

This clone was seen a single time. The chain recombines TRBV11-2 with TRBJ2-7; the match to TRBD1 covers 7 bases. Germline assignment: CDR1 SGHAT and CDR2 FQNNGV. Losses at the gene ends were 0 bases for V and 3 bases for J; bases not matched to a gene: 5. There are 15 residues in the CDR3. CDR3 DNA sequence: TGTGCCAGCAGCTTAGATTGGGCAGGGGGCTACGAGCAGTACTTC. Residues: CASSLDWAGGYEQYF.

This chain connects TRBV14 to TRBJ2-3; no firm D call. The germline gives CDR1 SGHDN, CDR2 FVKESK. The CDR3 sequence is 14 residues long. Trimming stripped 1 base from V and 5 bases from J, with 10 bases between. The CDR3 bases are TGTGCCAGCAGCCAAGGTCTAGTGTTAGATACGCAGTATTTT. This translates into CASSQGLVLDTQYF.

A few counts support this clone. The chain has TRBV7-9 and TRBJ1-3; 8 positions agree with TRBD1. The CDR3 runs 18 residues. Trimming at V came to 2 bases and at J to 0 bases, leaving 9 bases not matched to a gene. Germline V gene sequence: CDR1 SEHNR, CDR2 FQNEAQ (reference sequence). For the CDR3, the DNA is TGTGCCAGCAGCTTACATCGGCAGGGGGCCTCCTCTGGAAACACCATATATTTT. It codes for CASSLHRQGASSGNTIYF.

This clone was detected only a few times. The rearrangement links TRBV27 to TRBJ1-4, with TRBD1 matching 7 bases. The CDR3 contains 14 residues. V was clipped by 5 bases and J by 7 bases; unmatched bases: 7. Per the germline V gene, CDR1 is MNHEY and CDR2 is SMNVEV (reference sequence). The CDR3 protein is CASSPTGAGEKLFF. The DNA for the CDR3 is TGTGCCAGCAGTCCCACAGGGGCCGGTGAAAAACTGTTTTTT.

A few counts support this clone. J is TRBJ1-3 and V is TRBV19; no clear D. The CDR3 is 14 residues long. Germline V gene sequence: CDR1 LNHDA, CDR2 SQIVND (reference sequence). The V and J ends lost 3 bases and 0 bases respectively, with 6 bases between them. CDR3 nucleotides: TGTGCCAGTAGTATTTCAGACTCTGGAAACACCATATATTTT. This encodes CASSISDSGNTIYF.

The chain is built from TRBV7-9 and TRBJ1-1; 9 nucleotides line up with TRBD1. The CDR3 covers 15 residues. Germline V lookup: CDR1 SEHNR, CDR2 FQNEAQ (reference sequence). After removal of 7 bases from V and 4 bases from J, the junction contained 10 bases not matched to a gene. The CDR3 region is CASTPSGQGGTEAFF. The CDR3 bases are TGTGCCAGCACCCCCTCGGGACAGGGTGGCACTGAAGCTTTCTTT.

The V call is TRBV6-4, the J call TRBJ2-1; D is possibly TRBD1 (5 bases). This CDR3 spans 13 amino acids. The germline V gene has CDR1 MRHNA and CDR2 SNTAGT. V was cut by 2 bases and J by 7 bases, with 9 bases left in between. As DNA, the CDR3 is TGTGCCAGCAGTGACACAGGTGGGAATGAGCAGTTCTTC. It specifies CASSDTGGNEQFF.

V and J are TRBV30 and TRBJ2-1; tentative D call: TRBD2 (5 bases). Germline loops: CDR1 GTSNPN, CDR2 SVGIG (reference sequence). Trimming removed 1 base from V and 2 bases from J, with 9 bases in between. The CDR3 loop spans 14 amino acids. The CDR3 sequence is CAWSAGSPYNEQFF. The CDR3 coding sequence is TGTGCCTGGAGTGCGGGGAGCCCCTACAATGAGCAGTTCTTC.

The V and J genes are TRBV6-1 and TRBJ2-7; 7 bases match TRBD2. Germline CDR1 MNHNS, CDR2 SASEGT. This CDR3 spans 19 amino acids. J lost 5 bases, V lost 0 bases, and 19 bases had no gene match. The CDR3 coding sequence is TGTGCCAGCAGTGAAGCAAGAGGACGGGAGGTCCAGCCGTTTCACGAGCAGTACTTC. Its translation is CASSEARGREVQPFHEQYF.

This sequence joins TRBV27 and TRBJ2-7; TRBD2 aligns across 13 bases. The J segment lost 2 bases and the V segment lost 7 bases, leaving 11 bases of the junction unmatched. Germline V gene data show CDR1 as MNHEY and CDR2 as SMNVEV (reference sequence). The CDR3 spans 17 residues. The CDR3 nucleotides are TGTGCCAGCAAGGCTGGGGCGACTAGCGGGAGGCCCTACGAGCAGTACTTC. Encoded protein: CASKAGATSGRPYEQYF.

This chain connects TRBV6-4 to TRBJ2-2, with D uncertain. The germline CDR1 and CDR2 sequences are MRHNA and SNTAGT. Trimming removed 4 bases from V and 2 bases from J, with 14 bases in between. CDR3 length: 16 residues. The CDR3 DNA reads TGTGCCAGCAGTGCCAACCCCGGTCCTAACACCGGGGAGCTGTTTTTT. This sequence encodes CASSANPGPNTGELFF.